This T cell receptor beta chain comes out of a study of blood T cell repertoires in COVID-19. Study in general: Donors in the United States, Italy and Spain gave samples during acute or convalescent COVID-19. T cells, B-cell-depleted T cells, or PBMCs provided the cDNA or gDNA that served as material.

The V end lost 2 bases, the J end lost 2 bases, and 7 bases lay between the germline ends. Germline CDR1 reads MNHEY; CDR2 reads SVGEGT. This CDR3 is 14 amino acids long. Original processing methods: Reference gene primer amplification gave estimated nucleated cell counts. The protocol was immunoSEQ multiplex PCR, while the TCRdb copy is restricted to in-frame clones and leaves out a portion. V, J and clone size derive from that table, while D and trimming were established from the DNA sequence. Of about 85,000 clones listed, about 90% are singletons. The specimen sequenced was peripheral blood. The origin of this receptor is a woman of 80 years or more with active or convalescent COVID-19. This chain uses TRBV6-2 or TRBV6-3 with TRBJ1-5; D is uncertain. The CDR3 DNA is TGTGCCAGCAGTTACCCGTCCCGCAATCAGCCCCAGCATTTT. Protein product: CASSYPSRNQPQHF.